The source of this TCR beta chain is a study of shared clonotypes between healthy human individuals. Study-level points and caveats: Measured sharing among donors was expected to vary with sequencing depth.

Using immunoSEQ multiplex PCR, the repertoire was profiled, and TCRdb retains in-frame clones only, with some absent. This table has about 980,000 clones, 60% to 85% appearing once. Worth noting for this clone: Its antigen is not known.

The CDR3 length is 13 residues. Looked up from germline, CDR1 is SEHNR and CDR2 is FQNEAQ (reference sequence). After removal of 11 bases from V and 1 base from J, the junction contained 3 bases not matched to a gene. V gene TRBV7-9 combines with J gene TRBJ2-3, with TRBD2 identical over 10 bases. The TCR was taken from a man younger than 35 in good health. The source material was memory CD4+ T cells sorted from blood. Subset noted: CD45RA-negative fraction. The CDR3 sequence is CAGTSGGTDTQYF. DNA for the CDR3: TGTGCCGGTACTAGCGGGGGCACAGATACGCAGTATTTT.